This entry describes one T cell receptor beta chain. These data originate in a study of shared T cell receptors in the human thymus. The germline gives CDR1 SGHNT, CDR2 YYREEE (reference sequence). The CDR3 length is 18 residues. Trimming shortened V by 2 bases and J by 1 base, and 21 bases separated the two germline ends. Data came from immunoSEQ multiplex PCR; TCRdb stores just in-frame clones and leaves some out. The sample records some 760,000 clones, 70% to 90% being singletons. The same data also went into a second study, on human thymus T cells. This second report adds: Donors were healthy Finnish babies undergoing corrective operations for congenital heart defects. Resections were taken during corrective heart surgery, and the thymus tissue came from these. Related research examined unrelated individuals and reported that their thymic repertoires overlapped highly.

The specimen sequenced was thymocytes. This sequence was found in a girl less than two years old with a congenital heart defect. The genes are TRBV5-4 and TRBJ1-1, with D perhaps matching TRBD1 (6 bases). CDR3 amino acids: CASSFLPGTRDPNTEAFF. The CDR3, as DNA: TGTGCCAGCAGCTTTCTGCCCGGGACAAGGGATCCGAACACTGAAGCTTTCTTT.